This T cell receptor beta chain was retrieved from a study of CD8 T cells in ankylosing spondylitis. Whole-study findings and limits: Both synovial fluid and blood in reactive arthritis had previously been reported to carry some motif variants. Seemingly distinctive of ankylosing spondylitis blood was a TCR beta motif formed by eight highly homologous variants.

As concerns this clonotype: Its antigen remains unidentified.

The authors made TCR beta libraries by quantitative 5'-RACE with molecular barcodes. TCRdb recomputed calls from the 5' RACE reads with MiXCR, one row per CDR3 protein. The top ten clones hold approximately 16% of a sample with almost 400,000 distinct CDR3 sequences, approximately 20% of them seen once. This CDR3 spans 12 amino acids. V lost 7 bases and J lost 6, with 14 bases in between. Germline V gene sequence: CDR1 SQVTM, CDR2 ANQGSEA. The sequence came from a male donor with ankylosing spondylitis. The rearrangement joins TRBV29-1 to TRBJ2-3; D remains unclear. Sequenced input: blood, either unsorted or a sorted T cell fraction (not recorded which). CDR3 region: CSADTPGDTQYF. The DNA of the CDR3 is TGCAGCGCCGACACCCCCGGGGATACGCAGTATTTT.